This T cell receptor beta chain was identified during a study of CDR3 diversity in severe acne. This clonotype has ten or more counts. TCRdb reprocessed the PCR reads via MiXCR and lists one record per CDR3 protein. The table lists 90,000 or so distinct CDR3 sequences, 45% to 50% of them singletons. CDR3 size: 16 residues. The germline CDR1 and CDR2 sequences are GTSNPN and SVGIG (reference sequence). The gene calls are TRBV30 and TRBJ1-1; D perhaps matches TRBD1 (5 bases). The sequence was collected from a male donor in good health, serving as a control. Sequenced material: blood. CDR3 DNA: TGTGCATCGGGGGTAACAAGGGGACGGTTGAACACTGAAGCTTTCTTT. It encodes CASGVTRGRLNTEAFF.